The sequence of this TCR beta chain was determined in a study of T cells after yellow fever vaccination (dated by TCRdb to about 2019). For the study in its entirety: The SMART-Seq v4 Ultra Low Input RNA kit was used to prepare libraries from fractions with low cell numbers. Bulk TCR alpha and beta repertoires were sequenced longitudinally to track T-cell clones before and after primary and booster YFV17D yellow fever vaccination. Two healthy male donors, one aged 18 to 29 and one aged 30 to 40 years, were included in the cohort. Bulk PBMC replicates and cell subsets were isolated from blood drawn at multiple timepoints before and after both primary and secondary immunization.

The CDR3 runs 15 amino acids, cysteine and phenylalanine included. Left in the record is the CDR3 DNA by itself, 45 bases read in frame from the first base. Clipping removes 7 bases from V and 2 bases from J, with 5 as the unmatched junction base count. CDR1 and CDR2 were assigned from the germline V gene (reference sequence) as SEHNR and FQNEAQ. The sample's treatment or condition label, decoded: live attenuated yellow fever vaccine strain. At every blood-draw timepoint, two biological replicates of bulk PBMCs were collected. A standard Ficoll-Paque protocol was used to isolate PBMCs from peripheral blood. RNA was extracted with TriZol from bulk PBMCs, CD4 and CD8 fractions, and dextramer-positive and dextramer-negative fractions. This clonotype appeared a few times. There is no known antigen for this receptor. Base qualities are missing; no much larger clone stands one base away. General findings and caveats noted by the study authors: FACS-sorted repertoires could contain abundant contaminating clonotypes from the bulk population, so computational filtering was required. A small fraction of clonotypes showed up in both the CD4 and CD8 compartments, probably as a result of convergent recombination. Compared with the primary T-cell response, the secondary T-cell response was faster but weaker, reaching its peak on day 5 rather than on day 15. Because the study included only two donors, the extent to which the findings can be generalized is limited. Most clones expanded after primary vaccination were re-detected after the booster (96% of CD4 and around 86% of CD8), suggesting broad memory maintenance.

Sequencing was performed on an Illumina NovaSeq 6000. Synthesis of TCR cDNA relied on 5'RACE template switching, a step that introduced a universal primer site along with unique molecular identifiers. Priming for cDNA synthesis came from both the TCR alpha and TCR beta constant segments. Library amplification used two PCR steps, and the second PCR step added sample barcodes and sequencing adapters. Libraries were sequenced on Illumina HiSeq 2500 (2x100 bp) or NovaSeq (2x150 bp). In the paper's pipeline: MIGEC handled demultiplexing of reads and collapsing into UMI consensus sequences, while MiXCR performed V(D)J alignment. Using edgeR on replicate PBMC samples, clonotypes were called vaccine-responding if FDR was below 0.01 and the log2 fold change was above 5 up to day 15. Each bulk clonotype was labeled CD4 or CD8 based on which sequenced repertoire, CD4 or CD8, contained the clonotype at higher abundance. The public reads were reprocessed in TCRdb via fastp at Q25 and MiXCR, keeping in-frame beta chains. Every distinct CDR3 protein forms one entry, paired with its most common genes and DNA. It is TCRdb's table, rather than the study itself, that gives the V and J calls and clone size. Here the sample has around 310,000 distinct CDR3 sequences; about 4.5% occur a single time. Roughly a fifth of the sample is in the top ten clones.

This clonotype was sampled from a man aged 18-30 years who received the YFV17D yellow fever vaccine. The specimen comprised PBMCs, sampled 15 days after the yellow fever booster vaccination. The chain employs TRBV7-9 and TRBJ2-2; TRBD1 agrees with 9 junctional bases. The CDR3 corresponds to CASILDRGNTGELFF. The bases read TGTGCCAGCATCTTGGACAGGGGAAACACCGGGGAGCTGTTTTTT.